The present TCR beta chain was sequenced within a study of T cells in localized non-small cell lung cancer. Study observations and caveats: Higher blood T cell density tracked longer overall survival. Because researchers sequenced only one region of the tumor, heterogeneity is still possible.

This clone showed up just once. Its cognate antigen is unknown. Method: immunoSEQ multiplex PCR; TCRdb's copy keeps in-frame clones and lacks some. The sample lists about 70,000 clones, roughly 80% occurring once. This TCR derives from a female donor of 60 years or more with stage I lung adenocarcinoma. This sample comprised peripheral blood, obtained before any cancer treatment.

As DNA, the CDR3 is TGTGCCAGCAGGAGCTGGGGAGGGGGTGAAAAACTGTTTTTT. Amino acids: CASRSWGGGEKLFF. The gene calls are TRBV2 and TRBJ1-4; possible D gene TRBD1, 6 bases. Germline lookup yields CDR1 SNHLY and CDR2 FYNNEI. CDR3 length: 14 residues. V was shortened by 6 bases and J by 7 bases, with 15 bases between the two germline ends.